These 28 T cell receptor beta chains share one sample of origin, sequenced in a study of neoadjuvant nivolumab and ipilimumab in lung cancer. TCRdb keeps only in-frame clones here, not all; method: immunoSEQ multiplex PCR. The sample carries 13,000 or so clones, nearly 97% recorded once. Here the sequenced sample was peripheral blood, taken after neoadjuvant nivolumab, alone or with ipilimumab, at or shortly before surgery. The receptors originated from an adult with non-small cell lung cancer.

This chain joins TRBV6-1 and TRBJ2-7; a weak D match, TRBD2 (5 bases). Between the trimmed V and J ends, which lost 3 bases and 4 bases, there was a span of 16 bases. This CDR3 is built from 15 residues. Germline V gene lookup returns CDR1 MNHNS and CDR2 SASEGT. The CDR3 loop is CASSDYSGDWYEQYF. The CDR3 DNA sequence: TGTGCCAGCAGTGACTACAGCGGAGATTGGTACGAGCAGTACTTC.

This chain links TRBV19 with TRBJ2-7; 9 bases agree with TRBD2. V shed 3 bases, J shed 5 bases, and the junction held 8 bases outside the gene matches. The CDR3 is made up of 15 amino acids. CDR1 LNHDA and CDR2 SQIVND come from the germline V gene (reference sequence). The CDR3: CASSIYLLAGDEQYF. DNA of the CDR3: TGTGCCAGTAGTATTTACCTCTTAGCGGGAGACGAGCAGTACTTC. Using reference TRBV19 and TRBJ2-7 for the parts outside the CDR3, the full variable domain is DGGITQSPKYLFRKEGQNVTLSCEQNLNHDAMYWYRQDPGQGLRLIYYSQIVNDFQKGDIAEGYSVSREKKESFPLTVTSAQKNPTAFYLCASSIYLLAGDEQYFGPGTRLTVT.

The chain carries TRBV6-5 and TRBJ2-5, with 11 bases lining up with TRBD2. V was clipped by 2 bases and J by 8 bases; unmatched bases: 7. Germline V gene lookup returns CDR1 MNHEY and CDR2 SVGAGI. The CDR3 contains 15 residues. CDR3 in amino acids: CASSYERLAGSTQYF. The CDR3 bases are TGTGCCAGCAGTTACGAGCGACTAGCGGGGAGTACCCAGTACTTC.

CDR3 amino acids: CASSSRTQNTEAFF. The CDR3 DNA follows: TGTGCCAGCTCATCTAGGACCCAGAACACTGAAGCTTTCTTT. The rearrangement links TRBV18 to TRBJ1-1; D is unclear. CDR1 and CDR2 (germline): KGHSH, LQKENI. The CDR3 consists of 14 residues. Trimming removed 5 bases at V and 1 base at J, with 11 bases between.

V usage is TRBV30 and J usage is TRBJ2-1; D is possibly TRBD2 (5 bases). Trimming pared 4 bases from V and 0 bases from J, leaving 13 bases between. The V gene's germline CDR1 is GTSNPN and CDR2 SVGIG (reference sequence). The CDR3 contains 15 residues. As DNA, the CDR3 is TGTGCCTGGAAAAAACTAGTAAGCTCCTACAATGAGCAGTTCTTC. Its protein is CAWKKLVSSYNEQFF.

This clone was observed a handful of times. This rearrangement joins TRBV11-3 to TRBJ2-2; TRBD1 matches at 7 bases. CDR1 and CDR2 from the germline V gene are SGHNT and YENEEA. V was pared by 0 bases and J by 5 bases, with 6 bases of the junction left unmatched. The CDR3 contains 16 residues. CDR3 sequence reads: CASSLDRQGVTGELFF. CDR3 DNA sequence: TGTGCCAGCAGCTTAGATCGCCAGGGGGTAACCGGGGAGCTGTTTTTT.

The V call is TRBV29-1, the J call TRBJ2-1; the D is unclear. This CDR3 is 12 amino acids long. Germline lookup yields CDR1 SQVTM and CDR2 ANQGSEA. The V gene lost 3 bases and the J gene lost 6 bases, with 9 bases spanning the gap. DNA of the CDR3: TGCAGCGTTGAGGTCCTTGGCAATGAGCAGTTCTTC. Translated, it gives CSVEVLGNEQFF.

The J gene is TRBJ2-3, the V gene TRBV5-4; 8 bases are a match to TRBD1. The germline gives CDR1 SGHNT, CDR2 YYREEE (reference sequence). CDR3 length: 16 amino acids. V gave up 4 bases and J gave up 6 bases; unmatched junction bases: 13. CDR3 DNA: TGTGCCAGCAGCCTAGACAGGGGAGGCCTTCCGGATACGCAGTATTTT. Translation: CASSLDRGGLPDTQYF.

This clone was seen a single time. The J gene is TRBJ1-2, the V gene TRBV5-4, with 8 bases identical to TRBD1. V was pared by 4 bases and J by 4 bases, with 12 bases of the junction left unmatched. The CDR3 is made up of 16 amino acids. Per the germline V gene, CDR1 is SGHNT and CDR2 is YYREEE (reference sequence). CDR3 bases: TGTGCCAGCAGCCGAGACCAGACAACAGGGGGCTATGGCTACACCTTC. Protein: CASSRDQTTGGYGYTF.

The chain employs TRBV28 and TRBJ2-7, with 9 bases matching TRBD2. Germline trimming cut 4 bases from V and 1 base from J; bases unmatched to any gene: 20. This CDR3 region has 20 residues. Germline values: CDR1 MDHEN, CDR2 SYDVKM. The CDR3 bases are TGTGCCAGCAGTTCCCCGCGGGACATAAGCCGACTAGCGGAATCCTACGAGCAGTACTTC. As protein: CASSSPRDISRLAESYEQYF.

The rearrangement joins TRBV5-1 to TRBJ2-1, with 12 nucleotides matching TRBD2. Germline-derived CDR1 and CDR2 are SGHRS and YFSETQ. With V trimmed by 7 bases and J by 7 bases, 18 bases remained unmatched. The CDR3 is 18 residues long. DNA for the CDR3: TGCGCCAGCTACTTAGGGCTAGCGGGAGGGGCCGAGGCTAATGAGCAGTTCTTC. Translation gives CASYLGLAGGAEANEQFF. Using reference TRBV5-1 and TRBJ2-1 for the parts outside the CDR3, the full variable domain is KAGVTQTPRYLIKTRGQQVTLSCSPISGHRSVSWYQQTPGQGLQFLFEYFSETQRNKGNFPGRFSGRQFSNSRSEMNVSTLELGDSALYLCASYLGLAGGAEANEQFFGPGTRLTVL.

This clone showed up just once. The V call is TRBV7-2, the J call TRBJ1-5; D is ambiguous. Per germline, CDR1 SGHTA and CDR2 FQGNSA. The length of the CDR3 is 14 residues. Trimming pared 5 bases from V and 11 bases from J, leaving 19 bases between. The DNA for the CDR3 is TGTGCCAGCAGCCCAGGTCGGCTTCTTGGGACCCAGCATTTT. Translated: CASSPGRLLGTQHF. The variable domain in full, completed from reference TRBV7-2 and TRBJ1-5, reads GAGVSQSPSNKVTEKGKDVELRCDPISGHTALYWYRQSLGQGLEFLIYFQGNSAPDKSGLPSDRFSAERTGGSVSTLTIQRTQQEDSAVYLCASSPGRLLGTQHFGDGTRLSIL.

This clone was counted once. CDR3 in DNA: TGTGCCATCAGTGACGCACAGGGTGGGATGGCAGATACGCAGTATTTT. This sequence encodes CAISDAQGGMADTQYF. The chain carries TRBV10-3 and TRBJ2-3; TRBD1 might be the D (6 bases). Trimming removed 3 bases from V and 4 bases from J, with 17 bases in between. The CDR3 extends over 16 amino acids. Germline assignment: CDR1 ENHRY and CDR2 SYGVKD.

The V gene is TRBV18, the J gene TRBJ2-7; the D gene is possibly TRBD2 (5 bases). The CDR3 is made up of 15 amino acids. V was pared by 5 bases and J by 0 bases, with 14 bases between. Germline lookup yields CDR1 KGHSH and CDR2 LQKENI. CDR3 sequence reads: CASSTGGRSSYEQYF. CDR3 nucleotides: TGTGCCAGCTCAACCGGCGGGCGGAGCTCCTACGAGCAGTACTTC.

V usage is TRBV7-2 and J usage is TRBJ1-5, with D hard to call. V was cut by 0 bases and J by 3 bases, with 6 bases left in between. The CDR3 totals 14 residues. From germline, CDR1 is SGHTA and CDR2 FQGNSA. DNA for the CDR3: TGTGCCAGCAGCTTAGCAGGAACCAATCAGCCCCAGCATTTT. Translating it yields CASSLAGTNQPQHF.

The chain links TRBV10-2 to TRBJ2-1, with a tentative D call TRBD2 (6 bases). The germline V gene encodes CDR1 WSHSY and CDR2 SAAADI. The V end lost 7 bases, the J end lost 8 bases, and 18 bases lay between the germline ends. This CDR3 spans 14 amino acids. The CDR3 nucleotides read TGCGCCAGCACAAACACAGGTTCGGGAGATGAGCAGTTCTTC. Encoded protein: CASTNTGSGDEQFF.

The V and J genes are TRBV21-1 and TRBJ2-3; the table gives TRBD1 as D, unverified against the DNA. TRBV21-1 corresponds to a pseudogene. CDR3 length equals 17 residues. The CDR3 here is CASTWGVMDRSTDTQYF. The DNA for the CDR3 is TGTGCCAGCACTTGGGGAGTGATGGACAGGAGCACAGATACGCAGTATTTT.

In DNA form, the CDR3 reads TGTGCCAGCAGCTTAGGCGCTACCGGAGAAAAACTGTTTTTT. Protein: CASSLGATGEKLFF. J is TRBJ1-4 and V is TRBV11-2, with no clear D. CDR1 and CDR2 (germline): SGHAT, FQNNGV. The V end was cut by 1 base, the J end by 8 bases, with 11 bases between. The CDR3 loop spans 14 amino acids.

V gene TRBV6-5 combines with J gene TRBJ2-7, with 9 bases fitting TRBD1. V shed 4 bases and J 3 bases; nucleotides not matched to a gene: 4. The CDR3 spans 14 residues. CDR1 and CDR2 (germline): MNHEY, SVGAGI. The CDR3 bases are TGTGCCAGCAGTTCCGGGACAGGGTTCTACGAGCAGTACTTC. Translation gives CASSSGTGFYEQYF.

The chain uses TRBV28 and TRBJ2-7; tentatively, D is TRBD2 (6 bases). The CDR3 contains 14 residues. Deletions cut 7 bases from V and 6 bases from J, with 19 bases between. Per the germline V gene, CDR1 is MDHEN and CDR2 is SYDVKM. DNA of the CDR3: TGTGCCAGCACCTTGGAACGTGGAGGGGTCGAGCAGTACTTC. Translation gives CASTLERGGVEQYF.

The V gene is TRBV5-1, the J gene TRBJ1-2, with D possibly being TRBD1 (6 bases). Trimming removed 0 bases from V and 5 bases from J, with 14 bases in between. The V gene's germline CDR1 is SGHRS and CDR2 YFSETQ. CDR3 length: 15 residues. The DNA for the CDR3 is TGCGCCAGCAGCTTGGTATCGGGGACAAGTTATGGCTACACCTTC. It specifies CASSLVSGTSYGYTF.

J is TRBJ2-1 and V is TRBV5-1; 9 nucleotides align to TRBD1. CDR1 is SGHRS, CDR2 YFSETQ, per germline. Trimming cost V 6 bases and J 4 bases; bases outside gene matches: 11. The CDR3 length is 16 residues. The CDR3 DNA sequence: TGCGCCAGCACCTTTTCCGGACAGGGGAATTACAATGAGCAGTTCTTC. It encodes CASTFSGQGNYNEQFF. Full variable domain (missing parts from reference TRBV5-1 and TRBJ2-1): KAGVTQTPRYLIKTRGQQVTLSCSPISGHRSVSWYQQTPGQGLQFLFEYFSETQRNKGNFPGRFSGRQFSNSRSEMNVSTLELGDSALYLCASTFSGQGNYNEQFFGPGTRLTVL.

The CDR3 spells CASSLSDRLQTQYF. The CDR3 DNA reads TGTGCCAGCAGCCTCTCGGACAGGTTGCAGACCCAGTACTTC. V gene TRBV11-1 combines with J gene TRBJ2-5; 7 bases fit TRBD1. After removal of 5 bases from V and 6 bases from J, the junction contained 9 bases not matched to a gene. Germline CDR1 reads SGHAT; CDR2 reads FQDESV (reference sequence). The CDR3 is 14 amino acids. Full variable domain (rest looked up from reference TRBV11-1 and TRBJ2-5): EAEVAQSPRYKITEKSQAVAFWCDPISGHATLYWYRQILGQGPELLVQFQDESVVDDSQLPKDRFSAERLKGVDSTLKIQPAELGDSAMYLCASSLSDRLQTQYFGPGTRLLVL.

This chain links TRBV4-3 with TRBJ2-2; 8 nucleotides match TRBD2. Trimming cost V 0 bases and J 5 bases; bases outside gene matches: 8. CDR1 LGHNA and CDR2 YSLEER come from the germline V gene. The CDR3 is 17 residues long. CDR3 DNA: TGCGCCAGCAGCCAAGATCCACCGGGAGGGAGAACCGGGGAGCTGTTTTTT. Its translation is CASSQDPPGGRTGELFF.

The V and J genes are TRBV7-8 and TRBJ1-2, with TRBD1 identical over 8 bases. Trimming removed 4 bases from V and 8 bases from J; junction bases left unmatched: 15. CDR3 length: 16 amino acids. Per the germline V gene, CDR1 is SGHVS and CDR2 is FQNEAQ. CDR3 in DNA: TGTGCCAGCAGCTCTAGGTATATGGGACAGGCGCGCGGCTACACCTTC. Its translation is CASSSRYMGQARGYTF.

The CDR3 sequence: CASTGAGFPTDTQYF. Written as DNA, the CDR3 is TGTGCCAGCACCGGAGCTGGGTTTCCCACAGATACGCAGTATTTT. The rearrangement joins TRBV28 to TRBJ2-3, with D hard to call. V shed 7 bases and J shed 2 bases, with 16 bases lying between them. CDR1 is MDHEN and CDR2 is SYDVKM in the germline V gene. The CDR3 contains 15 residues.

V is TRBV14 and J is TRBJ2-1; 11 nucleotides agree with TRBD2. The CDR3 has 18 amino acids. Germline lookup yields CDR1 SGHDN and CDR2 FVKESK. Unmatched junction bases numbered 16, after V lost 2 bases and J lost 10 bases. CDR3 amino acids: CASSQTFGRLAGPREQFF. CDR3 sequence (DNA): TGTGCCAGCAGCCAAACCTTCGGCAGACTAGCGGGGCCTCGGGAGCAGTTCTTC.

This clone occurred once. This chain connects TRBV7-3 to TRBJ1-4, with 9 bases that match TRBD1. The junction had 9 bases not matched to a gene; V was cut back by 5 bases and J by 8 bases. CDR1 is SGHTA and CDR2 is FQGTGA in the germline V gene. CDR3 length: 15 residues. DNA for the CDR3: TGTGCCAGCAGCCCTGGGACAGGGCTGGGGGAAAAACTGTTTTTT. Amino acids: CASSPGTGLGEKLFF.